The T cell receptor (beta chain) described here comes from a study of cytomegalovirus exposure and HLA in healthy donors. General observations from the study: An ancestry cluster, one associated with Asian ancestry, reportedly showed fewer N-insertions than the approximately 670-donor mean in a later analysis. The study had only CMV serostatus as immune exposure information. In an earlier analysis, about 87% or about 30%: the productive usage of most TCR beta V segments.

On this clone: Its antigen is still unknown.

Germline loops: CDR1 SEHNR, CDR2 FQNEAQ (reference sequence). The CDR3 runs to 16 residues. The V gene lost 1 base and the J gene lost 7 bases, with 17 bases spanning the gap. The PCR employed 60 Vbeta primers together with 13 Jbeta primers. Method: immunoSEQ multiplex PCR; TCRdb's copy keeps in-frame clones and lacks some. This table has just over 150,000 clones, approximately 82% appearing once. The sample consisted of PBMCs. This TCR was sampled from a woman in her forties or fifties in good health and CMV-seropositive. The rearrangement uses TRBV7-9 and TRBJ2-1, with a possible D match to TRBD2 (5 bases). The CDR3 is CASSLGAGQPGNEQFF. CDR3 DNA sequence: TGTGCCAGCAGCTTAGGGGCCGGCCAACCGGGGAATGAGCAGTTCTTC.